This T cell receptor beta chain emerged from a study of shared clonotypes between healthy human individuals. Method: immunoSEQ multiplex PCR; TCRdb's copy keeps in-frame clones and lacks some. This table has some 1,100,000 clones, approximately 78% appearing once. To note about this clone: The same CDR3 is also encoded by other DNA sequences in this sample.

Trimming left V 2 bases short and J 4 bases short, with 5 bases between. The CDR3 is 12 amino acids. CDR1 is SGHTA, CDR2 FQGNSA, per germline. The TCR was taken from a man aged 18 to 29 in good health. Some clones in this sample may be carry-over from other donors' samples. The sample comprised memory CD4+ T cells from PBMCs. As to subset: CD45RA-negative fraction. V gene TRBV7-2 combines with J gene TRBJ1-2; D is uncertain. DNA of the CDR3: TGTGCCAGCAGCTTAAGAACCTATGGCTACACCTTC. It is translated as CASSLRTYGYTF.